This T cell receptor (beta chain) comes out of a study of cytomegalovirus exposure and HLA in healthy donors. It was with 60 Vbeta and 13 Jbeta primers that the PCR ran. Profiling relied on immunoSEQ multiplex PCR, and the TCRdb table lists in-frame clones only, not all of them. The top ten hold about 16% of the sample, which has 65,000 to 90,000 clones, 60% to 75% seen once. Whole-study findings and limits: Reportedly, HLA-A and HLA-B alleles of most subjects were accurately predicted from TCR beta. Most TCR beta V segments were productive about 87% or about 30% of the time in an earlier analysis.

A remark on this clone: The antigen remains unidentified.

This cohort consisted of healthy bone marrow donors. This clonotype was obtained from a middle-aged woman in good health and CMV-seropositive. The sample taken for sequencing was PBMCs.

The chain's CDR3 is CASSQGPRAEGRGYEQYF. CDR3 sequence (DNA): TGTGCCAGCAGCCAAGGACCCAGAGCGGAGGGCCGGGGGTACGAGCAGTACTTC. The chain recombines TRBV14 with TRBJ2-7, with TRBD2 as a possible D gene (6 bases). This CDR3 contains 18 residues. Germline-derived CDR1 and CDR2 are SGHDN and FVKESK. With 1 base removed from V and 4 bases from J, the gap between germline ends came to 23 bases.